The rows below give T cell receptor beta chains drawn from one sample of a study of T cells in Graves' hyperthyroidism and ophthalmopathy. One entry per CDR3 protein results from TCRdb running MiXCR on the multiplex PCR reads. Among 410,000 or so distinct CDR3 sequences listed, approximately 14% were seen once. The specimen was blood. The receptors stem from a man in his late teens or twenties with Graves' ophthalmopathy. The CDR3 runs from the conserved cysteine through the conserved F or W. The D gene is left open where the match is weak. Clone size is given for some rows only: seen once, a few or many times, or a class if the clone is expanded.

few,NA,TRBJ2-5,14,TRBV18,TGTGCCAGCTCACCAGCGCAGGGGCGTGTGAATTCGAACTTC,CASSPAQGRVNSNF
NA,TRBD1,TRBJ1-1,17,TRBV4-1,TGCGCCAGCAGCCAAGGACAGGGACGGGGGTTGAACACTGAAGCTTTCTTT,CASSQGQGRGLNTEAFF
many,NA,TRBJ1-2,16,TRBV4-2,TGTGCCAGCAGCCAAGAAGATGATGTAGTCGCCAATGGCTACACCTTC,CASSQEDDVVANGYTF
many,NA,TRBJ2-1,17,TRBV12-3/TRBV12-4,TGTGCCAGCAGTCGCCGGGACGGTGGAGCGTCCTACAATGAGCAGTTCTTC,CASSRRDGGASYNEQFF
few,TRBD1,TRBJ2-7,16,TRBV19,TGTGCCAGTAGTATAGATTACGGGACAGGGTCCTACGAGCAGTACTTC,CASSIDYGTGSYEQYF
NA,NA,TRBJ1-3,17,TRBV7-6,TGTGCCAGCAGCCAAAGGGGAACAGTCTCCTCTGGAAACACCATATATTTT,CASSQRGTVSSGNTIYF
few,NA,TRBJ2-3,17,TRBV14,TGTGCCAGCAGCCAAGGTCGCAACGGGCCTAGCACAGATACGCAGTATTTT,CASSQGRNGPSTDTQYF
few,NA,TRBJ1-6,12,TRBV7-2,TGTGCCAGCAGCCAATATTACGATCCCCTCCACTTT,CASSQYYDPLHF
many,NA,TRBJ1-1,13,TRBV5-1,TGCGCCAGCAGCTTGACAGGAGAGACTGAAGCTTTCTTT,CASSLTGETEAFF
many,TRBD2,TRBJ2-1,15,TRBV7-6,TGTGCCAGCAGCTCAGAACTAGCGGGGGGGAATGAGCAGTTCTTC,CASSSELAGGNEQFF
NA,NA,TRBJ1-6,18,TRBV3-1,TGTGCCAGCAGCGTAGGATGGGATCTCGTATTGGGGGATTCACCCCTCCACTTT,CASSVGWDLVLGDSPLHF
many,NA,TRBJ2-7,14,TRBV5-1,TGCGCCAGCAGCCGATTGACTCCCTCCTACGAGCAGTACTTC,CASSRLTPSYEQYF
many,TRBD1,TRBJ1-1,14,TRBV10-3,TGTGCCATCAGTGTAGGGGGCTCGAGCACTGAAGCTTTCTTT,CAISVGGSSTEAFF
few,NA,TRBJ1-3,16,TRBV18,TGTGCCAGCTCACCACTCGTGGACCACTCTGGAAACACCATATATTTT,CASSPLVDHSGNTIYF
few,NA,TRBJ2-3,16,TRBV7-9,TGTGCCAGCAGCCCCCTCCTACAACCGGGCACAGATACGCAGTATTTT,CASSPLLQPGTDTQYF
NA,TRBD1,TRBJ2-1,18,TRBV6-5,TGTGCCAGCAGTTACTTTCGTGTAGGACAGGGGGCCTACAATGAGCAGTTCTTC,CASSYFRVGQGAYNEQFF
many,TRBD1,TRBJ1-5,17,TRBV12-3/TRBV12-4,TGTGCCAGCAGTCTCCACAGGACAGGGGTCGGCAATCAGCCCCAGCATTTT,CASSLHRTGVGNQPQHF
NA,NA,TRBJ1-1,14,TRBV5-1,TGCGCCAGCAGCTTGGGTACAAGACACACTGAAGCTTTCTTT,CASSLGTRHTEAFF
many,TRBD1,TRBJ2-3,15,TRBV12-3/TRBV12-4,TGTGCCAGCAGTTTTTGGGACAGGGGTGAAGATACGCAGTATTTT,CASSFWDRGEDTQYF
many,TRBD1,TRBJ2-5,13,TRBV6-1,TGTGCCAGCAGAGGACAGGGCGAGGAGACCCAGTACTTC,CASRGQGEETQYF
NA,NA,TRBJ2-2,15,TRBV5-1,TGCGCCAGCAGCTGGGGGCCAGGGCCCACCGGGGAGCTGTTTTTT,CASSWGPGPTGELFF
many,NA,TRBJ1-1,17,TRBV3-1,TGTGCCAGCAGCCAAGATCCTGAGGCAGGGTGGGACACTGAAGCTTTCTTT,CASSQDPEAGWDTEAFF
many,NA,TRBJ2-7,13,TRBV12-3/TRBV12-4,TGTGCCAGCAGTTTGGCGGCAGCCTACGAGCAGTACTTC,CASSLAAAYEQYF
many,TRBD2,TRBJ2-1,15,TRBV28,TGTGCCAGCAGTTTAGGGACTAGCGGGAGGATTGAGCAGTTCTTC,CASSLGTSGRIEQFF
many,TRBD2,TRBJ2-7,13,TRBV12-3/TRBV12-4,TGTGCCAGCAGGAGGACTAGCGACTACGAGCAGTACTTC,CASRRTSDYEQYF
many,NA,TRBJ2-1,18,TRBV6-2/TRBV6-3,TGTGCCAGCAGTTACAGATTGGGGGCCGGTCTTGAGGGGCATGAGCAGTTCTTC,CASSYRLGAGLEGHEQFF
many,NA,TRBJ1-1,12,TRBV13,TGTGCCAGCAGTCGCAGGGATACTGAAGCTTTCTTT,CASSRRDTEAFF
many,NA,TRBJ2-2,14,TRBV20-1,TGCAGTGCTTGGGACACCTCGAACACCGGGGAGCTGTTTTTT,CSAWDTSNTGELFF
few,TRBD1,TRBJ1-5,14,TRBV7-2,TGTGCCAGCAGCTCCGGACAGGGTTATCAGCCCCAGCATTTT,CASSSGQGYQPQHF
many,TRBD2,TRBJ2-1,15,TRBV12-3/TRBV12-4,TGTGCCAGCAAACGGGAGGCAAGCTCCTACAATGAGCAGTTCTTC,CASKREASSYNEQFF
NA,TRBD1,TRBJ1-2,19,TRBV4-1,TGCGCCAGCAGCCAAGAAGACCCGGGACAGGGGGCGCCTAACTATGGCTACACCTTC,CASSQEDPGQGAPNYGYTF
many,TRBD1,TRBJ1-1,14,TRBV3-1,TGTGCCAGCAGCCAAGGACAGGGGGCGATGTTAGCTTTCTTT,CASSQGQGAMLAFF
many,NA,TRBJ1-6,14,TRBV7-9,TGTGCCAGCAGCTTTAGGGGGTATAATTCACCCCTCCACTTT,CASSFRGYNSPLHF
many,NA,TRBJ2-1,14,TRBV7-9,TGTGCCAGCAGCGCCAAGATGGGCTACAATGAGCAGTTCTTC,CASSAKMGYNEQFF
many,TRBD2,TRBJ2-1,15,TRBV6-1,TGTGCCAGCAGCTTAGCGGGAGGGCCTCTCAATGAGCAGTTCTTC,CASSLAGGPLNEQFF
many,NA,TRBJ1-5,14,TRBV27,TGTGCCAGCAGGCGCAACGGAGGGAATCAGCCCCAGCATTTT,CASRRNGGNQPQHF
many,NA,TRBJ1-3,17,TRBV11-2,TGTGCCAGCAGCTTAACGGGGGTCGGGATCCGATTGCGTACCATATATTTT,CASSLTGVGIRLRTIYF
NA,TRBD1,TRBJ1-1,12,TRBV6-2/TRBV6-3,TGTGCCAGCGGATGGACAGGGGGCTTATCTTTCTTT,CASGWTGGLSFF
many,TRBD1,TRBJ1-1,14,TRBV18,TGTGCCAGCTCTCATGACAGGGCCTTCAATGAAGCTTTCTTT,CASSHDRAFNEAFF
few,TRBD1,TRBJ1-1,13,TRBV6-1,TGTGCCAGCAGGGACAGGGGGTGGACTGAAGCTTTCTTT,CASRDRGWTEAFF
few,NA,TRBJ2-3,12,TRBV30,TGTGCCTGGACAGGTAGTGGAGATACGCAGTATTTT,CAWTGSGDTQYF
few,TRBD1,TRBJ1-6,15,TRBV27,TGTGCCAGCAGTTTAATGGGACAGGGGATTTCACCCCTCCACTTT,CASSLMGQGISPLHF
few,TRBD2,TRBJ2-3,15,TRBV7-9,TGTGCCTGCAGCTCGCTAGCGGGCAAGAGGGATACGCAGTATTTT,CACSSLAGKRDTQYF
NA,NA,TRBJ1-1,13,TRBV14,TGTGCCAGCAGCCACCGGGCCCTCACTGAAGCTTTCTTT,CASSHRALTEAFF
many,NA,TRBJ1-1,14,TRBV5-8,TGTGCCAGCAGACCCTCCGGACCGAACACTGAAGCTTTCTTT,CASRPSGPNTEAFF
many,NA,TRBJ2-1,17,TRBV6-1,TGTGCCAGCAGTGAGCACCTTTGGGGGCCCTCCTACAATGAGCAGTTCTTC,CASSEHLWGPSYNEQFF
many,TRBD1,TRBJ1-1,13,TRBV12-3/TRBV12-4,TGTGCCAGCAGCGAGGCAGGGGGAGATGAAGCTTTCTTT,CASSEAGGDEAFF
few,NA,TRBJ2-2,15,TRBV27,TGTGCCAGCAGCGCTCGGCGGGCGAACACCGGGGAGCTGTTTTTT,CASSARRANTGELFF
many,NA,TRBJ1-1,13,TRBV5-1,TGCGCCAGCGCTGAGGCGACGGGGACTGAAGCTTTCTTT,CASAEATGTEAFF
NA,TRBD1,TRBJ1-5,15,TRBV4-1,TGCGCCAGCAGCCAACGACAGGGAGGGCTCCAGCCCCAGCATTTT,CASSQRQGGLQPQHF
few,NA,TRBJ1-4,17,TRBV7-9,TGTGCCAGCAGCTTGTTCCATCGAGAGAGGCGGATTGAAAAACTGTTTTTT,CASSLFHRERRIEKLFF
many,TRBD2,TRBJ2-7,16,TRBV20-1,TGCAGTGGAGGAAAAGTGACGGGAGGTCTAAGCTACGAGCAGTACTTC,CSGGKVTGGLSYEQYF
few,NA,TRBJ2-3,15,TRBV4-1,TGCGCCAGCAGCCAAGGAGGGTATAGCACAGATACGCAGTATTTT,CASSQGGYSTDTQYF
NA,NA,TRBJ2-2,13,TRBV6-4,TGTGCCAGCAGTCTCTGGGGAACCGGGGAGCTGTTTTTT,CASSLWGTGELFF